The 20 T cell receptor beta chains listed next were all sequenced from one sample in a study of technical replicates of blood from a few donors. Produced via immunoSEQ multiplex PCR; TCRdb's table is partial and in-frame only. The profile shows 75,000 to 95,000 clones, roughly 94% of them singletons. Sequences were obtained from T cells isolated from PBMCs. Receptors originate from a human donor in good health.

The chain is built from TRBV28 and TRBJ1-5; 8 bases line up with TRBD1. This CDR3 comprises 14 residues. V lost 6 bases, J lost 2 bases, and 3 bases stayed unmatched. CDR1 and CDR2 from the germline V gene are MDHEN and SYDVKM. CDR3 residues: CASREQGGNQPQHF. The CDR3, as DNA: TGTGCCAGCAGAGAACAGGGGGGCAATCAGCCCCAGCATTTT. Full variable domain (missing parts from reference TRBV28 and TRBJ1-5): DVKVTQSSRYLVKRTGEKVFLECVQDMDHENMFWYRQDPGLGLRLIYFSYDVKMKEKGDIPEGYSVSREKKERFSLILESASTNQTSMYLCASREQGGNQPQHFGDGTRLSIL.

The chain recombines TRBV7-9 with TRBJ2-1, with D maybe TRBD1 (5 bases). The CDR3 contains 14 residues. V was pared by 4 bases and J by 7 bases, with 14 bases between. Germline CDR1 SEHNR, CDR2 FQNEAQ (reference sequence). DNA of the CDR3: TGTGCCAGCAGCTCCAGGGAAAACAGAAATGAGCAGTTCTTC. Encoded protein: CASSSRENRNEQFF.

The V and J genes are TRBV4-1 and TRBJ1-5; TRBD1 agrees at 8 bases. The germline V gene has CDR1 MGHRA and CDR2 YSYEKL. J was trimmed by 2 bases and V by 1 base; bases with no gene match: 16. This CDR3 contains 20 residues. The CDR3 nucleotides are TGCGCCAGCAGCCAAGGGCCGACAGGGGATCGCCCGTTAGGCAATCAGCCCCAGCATTTT. Its translation is CASSQGPTGDRPLGNQPQHF.

This clone appeared once. V gene TRBV7-6 combines with J gene TRBJ2-7, with TRBD1 matching 8 bases. CDR3 length equals 14 residues. After removal of 4 bases from V and 1 base from J, the junction contained 3 bases not matched to a gene. CDR1 and CDR2 from the germline V gene are SGHVS and FNYEAQ. The CDR3 coding sequence is TGTGCCAGCAGCTCACAGGGGGAATCCTACGAGCAGTACTTC. As protein: CASSSQGESYEQYF. The full variable domain, completed using reference TRBV7-6 and TRBJ2-7, is GAGVSQSPRYKVTKRGQDVALRCDPISGHVSLYWYRQALGQGPEFLTYFNYEAQQDKSGLPNDRFSAERPEGSISTLTIQRTEQRDSAMYRCASSSQGESYEQYFGPGTRLTVT.

This chain joins TRBV27 and TRBJ2-7, with TRBD1 identical over 7 bases. Looked up from germline, CDR1 is MNHEY and CDR2 is SMNVEV (reference sequence). The CDR3 sequence is 15 residues long. After removal of 0 bases from V and 7 bases from J, the junction contained 9 bases not matched to a gene. The CDR3 DNA sequence: TGTGCCAGCAGTTTATCAGGCAGGGGGACCGGGGAGCAGTACTTC. Its translation is CASSLSGRGTGEQYF.

The sample holds one count of this clone. The rearrangement joins TRBV30 to TRBJ2-1, with 10 bases fitting TRBD1. This CDR3 has 15 amino acids. Germline CDR1 reads GTSNPN; CDR2 reads SVGIG (reference sequence). With 3 bases clipped from V and 8 bases from J, the junction kept 10 bases outside the gene matches. CDR3 DNA: TGTGCCTGGAGCGCCGGGGACAGGGGCAGGGATGAGCAGTTCTTC. This gives the protein CAWSAGDRGRDEQFF.

The rearrangement uses TRBV7-6 and TRBJ2-7; TRBD2 matches at 10 bases. The CDR3 is 15 residues long. The germline CDR1 and CDR2 sequences are SGHVS and FNYEAQ. The junction had 1 base not matched to a gene; V was cut back by 2 bases and J by 0 bases. The CDR3 DNA follows: TGTGCCAGCAGCTTATCTAGCGGGAGCTCCTACGAGCAGTACTTC. Protein sequence: CASSLSSGSSYEQYF. Drawing the rest from reference TRBV7-6 and TRBJ2-7, the complete variable domain is GAGVSQSPRYKVTKRGQDVALRCDPISGHVSLYWYRQALGQGPEFLTYFNYEAQQDKSGLPNDRFSAERPEGSISTLTIQRTEQRDSAMYRCASSLSSGSSYEQYFGPGTRLTVT.

The chain joins TRBV9 to TRBJ2-2; TRBD1 agrees at 7 bases. The J segment lost 4 bases and the V segment lost 4 bases, leaving 7 bases of the junction unmatched. There are 15 residues in the CDR3. The germline CDR1 and CDR2 sequences are SGDLS and YYNGEE. CDR3 region: CASSPGQVGTGELFF. The CDR3 nucleotides read TGTGCCAGCAGCCCCGGACAGGTGGGCACCGGGGAGCTGTTTTTT.

DNA of the CDR3: TGTGCCAGCAGCTTAGGGGGACAGTCCCTTGAAGCTTTCTTT. This gives the protein CASSLGGQSLEAFF. The V gene is TRBV7-8, the J gene TRBJ1-1; 7 bases are a match to TRBD1. The J segment lost 7 bases and the V segment lost 1 base, leaving 6 bases of the junction unmatched. CDR3 length: 14 residues. Germline V gene sequence: CDR1 SGHVS, CDR2 FQNEAQ.

This chain uses TRBV10-3 with TRBJ2-1; a weak D match, TRBD1 (6 bases). The CDR3 runs 14 residues. In germline, CDR1 is ENHRY, CDR2 SYGVKD. V shed 10 bases and J shed 9 bases, with 22 bases lying between them. The DNA of the CDR3 is TGTGCCACCCATGCCGGACAGCCCCTAAGTGAGCAGTTCTTC. Protein product: CATHAGQPLSEQFF.

CDR3 DNA sequence: TGTGCCAGCAGCTTAGGGGGGGGATATTACTACGAGCAGTACTTC. This codes for CASSLGGGYYYEQYF. This sequence joins TRBV7-9 and TRBJ2-7, with 7 bases matching TRBD2. The CDR3 totals 15 residues. The V segment lost 1 base and the J segment 3 bases; nucleotides outside the gene matches: 6. Germline V gene sequence: CDR1 SEHNR, CDR2 FQNEAQ (reference sequence).

This clone is a singleton in its sample. The V and J genes are TRBV28 and TRBJ2-7; tentative D call: TRBD1 (5 bases). The CDR3 has 13 residues. V was cut by 2 bases and J by 4 bases, with 9 bases left in between. CDR1 MDHEN and CDR2 SYDVKM come from the germline V gene. CDR3 amino acids: CASSLPGWYEQYF. For the CDR3, the DNA is TGTGCCAGCAGTTTACCAGGGTGGTACGAGCAGTACTTC.

This clone was detected once. The V and J genes are TRBV27 and TRBJ2-2, with a tentative D call TRBD2 (5 bases). Trimming took off 3 bases at V and 6 bases at J, with 14 bases between the two ends. CDR3 length equals 15 residues. Germline CDR1 is MNHEY and CDR2 is SMNVEV (reference sequence). The CDR3 protein is CASSLVHGGAGELFF. CDR3 nucleotides: TGTGCCAGCAGTTTGGTCCATGGAGGCGCCGGGGAGCTGTTTTTT.

This chain links TRBV2 with TRBJ1-5; D is ambiguous. This CDR3 has 15 amino acids. CDR1 is SNHLY and CDR2 is FYNNEI in the germline V gene. V was trimmed by 0 bases and J by 7 bases, leaving 13 bases between them. This chain's CDR3 is CASSEARGNGQPQHF. The CDR3 DNA reads TGTGCCAGCAGTGAAGCGCGAGGGAATGGCCAGCCCCAGCATTTT.

The V and J genes are TRBV7-6 and TRBJ2-3; TRBD2 agrees at 10 bases. The germline CDR1 and CDR2 sequences are SGHVS and FNYEAQ. Trimming cost V 2 bases and J 2 bases; bases outside gene matches: 1. The CDR3 is made up of 15 amino acids. Here the CDR3 DNA reads TGTGCCAGCAGCTTACTAGCGGGGGTCACAGATACGCAGTATTTT. It yields the protein CASSLLAGVTDTQYF.

The V and J genes are TRBV28 and TRBJ1-5, with D perhaps TRBD1 (6 bases). Germline V gene data show CDR1 as MDHEN and CDR2 as SYDVKM. V lost 5 bases to trimming and J lost 7 bases, with 12 bases between them. The CDR3 contains 13 residues. The CDR3 loop is CASSPLRGQPQHF. The CDR3 DNA reads TGTGCCAGCAGTCCGTTAAGGGGGCAGCCCCAGCATTTT.

This clone showed up just a few times. J is TRBJ1-1 and V is TRBV14; D is uncertain. Between the trimmed V and J ends, which lost 2 bases and 0 bases, there was a span of 19 bases. This CDR3 region has 18 residues. Germline values: CDR1 SGHDN, CDR2 FVKESK. CDR3 coding DNA: TGTGCCAGCAGCCAAAGACCGGGTTTCTCCCTCATGAACACTGAAGCTTTCTTT. Residues: CASSQRPGFSLMNTEAFF. The full variable domain, its missing parts supplied by reference TRBV14 and TRBJ1-1, is EAGVTQFPSHSVIEKGQTVTLRCDPISGHDNLYWYRRVMGKEIKFLLHFVKESKQDESGMPNNRFLAERTGGTYSTLKVQPAELEDSGVYFCASSQRPGFSLMNTEAFFGQGTRLTVV.

This clone appeared a single time. V usage is TRBV19 and J usage is TRBJ2-5; tentative D call: TRBD2 (5 bases). Trimming shortened V by 4 bases and J by 5 bases, and 11 bases separated the two germline ends. Germline V lookup: CDR1 LNHDA, CDR2 SQIVND (reference sequence). The CDR3 has 13 residues. The CDR3 here is CASSRGSGETQYF. In nucleotides, the CDR3 is TGTGCCAGTAGTAGAGGGTCTGGGGAGACCCAGTACTTC.

The rearrangement links TRBV19 to TRBJ2-7; no clear D. Trimming pared 3 bases from V and 0 bases from J, leaving 12 bases between. The CDR3 runs 15 residues. The germline V gene has CDR1 LNHDA and CDR2 SQIVND (reference sequence). CDR3 amino acids: CASSMSPVVSYEQYF. The CDR3 DNA reads TGTGCCAGTAGTATGTCCCCGGTTGTCTCCTACGAGCAGTACTTC.

The chain employs TRBV19 and TRBJ2-7, with TRBD2 identical over 7 bases. This CDR3 comprises 15 residues. Germline V gene sequence: CDR1 LNHDA, CDR2 SQIVND (reference sequence). V was clipped by 1 base and J by 0 bases; unmatched bases: 3. The CDR3 reads CASSIGGGSSYEQYF. The CDR3 nucleotides read TGTGCCAGTAGTATAGGAGGCGGGAGCTCCTACGAGCAGTACTTC.